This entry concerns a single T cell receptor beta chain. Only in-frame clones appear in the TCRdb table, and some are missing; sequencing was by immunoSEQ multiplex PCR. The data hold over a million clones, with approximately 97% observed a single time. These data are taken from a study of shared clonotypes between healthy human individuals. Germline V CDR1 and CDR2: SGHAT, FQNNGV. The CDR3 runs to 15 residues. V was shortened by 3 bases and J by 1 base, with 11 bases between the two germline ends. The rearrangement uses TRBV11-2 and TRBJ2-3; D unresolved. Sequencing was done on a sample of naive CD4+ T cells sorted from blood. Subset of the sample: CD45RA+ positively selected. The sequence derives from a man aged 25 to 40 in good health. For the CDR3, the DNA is TGTGCCAGCAGCTTTGCGGAGCCCCGCACAGATACGCAGTATTTT. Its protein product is CASSFAEPRTDTQYF.